This T cell receptor beta chain stems from a study of shared clonotypes between healthy human individuals. Original processing notes: Filtering differed for immunoSEQ, which gave only junction sequences without quality scores. Produced via immunoSEQ multiplex PCR; TCRdb's table is partial and in-frame only. From that table come the V and J calls and clone size; the DNA was used to work out D and trimming. The sample gives about 2 million clones, around 96% of which show up once; 1.1% is in the top ten. This clone has a single count. Germline V gene data show CDR1 as MNHEY and CDR2 as SVGAGI. V dropped 5 bases and J dropped 6 bases, with 14 bases sitting between them. The CDR3 contains 14 residues. Cells designated naive CD8 were CD45RO-negative and were positively selected for CCR7, with terminally differentiated effector memory CD45RA+ cells excluded.

The receptor was isolated from a man aged 18 to 30 in good health. The J gene is TRBJ1-5, the V gene TRBV6-5; D unresolved. The sample taken for sequencing was naive CD8+ T cells sorted from blood. The CDR3, as DNA: TGTGCCAGCAGTCCTATAGGGAGCCTTCAGCCCCAGCATTTT. Its translation: CASSPIGSLQPQHF.